This TCR beta chain was recovered during a study of T cell repertoires in cytomegalovirus infection. Study information: The authors used CMV epitopes that were HLA-C-restricted (recently identified) and HLA-B-restricted (well studied). CMV infection together with matching HLA type was indicated by public TCR beta signatures. Study results and caveats: HLA-C-restricted CMV clonotypes gave the most frequent clonotype in two of eight donors. Carriage of CMV together with the relevant HLA was identifiable through cumulative public TCR beta family frequency.

TCRdb analysed the reads with MiXCR anew, one entry per CDR3 protein. The sample holds 200,000 to 250,000 distinct CDR3 sequences, approximately 40% seen once. This clonotype has a handful of counts. The antigen remains unidentified. Germline-derived CDR1 and CDR2 are MNHNY and SVGAGI (reference sequence). Trimming removed 7 bases from V and 0 bases from J; junction bases left unmatched: 10. The CDR3 has 17 amino acids. The input for sequencing was CD8+ T cells from cultured PBMCs, taken from culture after CMV antigen stimulation. The sequence was collected from a human donor in good health (CMV status not recorded). Some clones in this sample may be carry-over from other donors' samples. This chain links TRBV6-6 with TRBJ1-5; 9 bases fit TRBD1. CDR3 sequence reads: CASKGDRVPLSNQPQHF. CDR3 DNA sequence: TGTGCCAGCAAAGGGGACAGGGTCCCTCTTAGCAATCAGCCCCAGCATTTT.